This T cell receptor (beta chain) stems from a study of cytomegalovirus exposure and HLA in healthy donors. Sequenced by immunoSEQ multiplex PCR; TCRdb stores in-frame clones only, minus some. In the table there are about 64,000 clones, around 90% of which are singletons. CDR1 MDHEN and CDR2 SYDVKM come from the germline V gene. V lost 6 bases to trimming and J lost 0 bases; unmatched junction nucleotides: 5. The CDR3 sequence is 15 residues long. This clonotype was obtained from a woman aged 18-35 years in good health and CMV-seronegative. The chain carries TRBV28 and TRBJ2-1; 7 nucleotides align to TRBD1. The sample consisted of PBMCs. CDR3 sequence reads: CASRTGTASYNEQFF. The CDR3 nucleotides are TGTGCCAGCAGGACCGGGACAGCCTCCTACAATGAGCAGTTCTTC.